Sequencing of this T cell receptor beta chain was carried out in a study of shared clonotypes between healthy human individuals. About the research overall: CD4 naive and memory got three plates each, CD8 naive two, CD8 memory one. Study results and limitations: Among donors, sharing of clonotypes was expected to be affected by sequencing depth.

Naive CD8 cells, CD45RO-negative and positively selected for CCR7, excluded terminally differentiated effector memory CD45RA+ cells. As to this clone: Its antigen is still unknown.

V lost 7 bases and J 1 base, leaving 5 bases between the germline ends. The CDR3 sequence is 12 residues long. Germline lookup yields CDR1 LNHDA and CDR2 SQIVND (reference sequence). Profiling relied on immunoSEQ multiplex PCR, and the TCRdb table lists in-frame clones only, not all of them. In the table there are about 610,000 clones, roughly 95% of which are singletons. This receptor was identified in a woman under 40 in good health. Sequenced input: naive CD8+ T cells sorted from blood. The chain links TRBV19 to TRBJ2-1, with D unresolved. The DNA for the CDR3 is TGTGCCAGTACCGATTCCTACAATGAGCAGTTCTTC. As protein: CASTDSYNEQFF.